The entry below describes one TCR beta chain. Its antigen is currently not known. No clone much larger than this one lies a single base away; base qualities are absent. The sample originates from a study of vaccination effects on CD4 cells after COVID-19 (dated by TCRdb to about 2022). Study-wide context: Post-vaccine samples across the study were collected a median of 72 days after the second dose, with a range of 14 to 241. In both COVID-19 convalescent patients and infection-naive vaccine recipients, the study compared SARS-CoV-2 spike-specific CD4+ TCR repertoires from before mRNA vaccination with those from after it. Altogether, over 9 COVID-19 convalescent patients and 4 SARS-CoV-2-naive healthy vaccine recipients made up the full study. Cultures from other donors in the study were sequenced using the Oncomine TCR Beta short-read assay on an Illumina iSeq 100.

Receptor amplification or capture employed the immunoSEQ multiplex PCR assay. DNA from the CD4+ T cells that had been cultured and isolated underwent TCR beta CDR3 sequencing. Processing in the source paper ran as follows. Non-productive TCR sequences were removed and reads were trimmed to the CDR3 region, keeping CDR3s of at least 7 amino acids. The MANAFEST web app was used to identify antigen-specific clonotypes by comparing expansion in peptide wells with expansion in reference cultures. Positive clones required FDR<0.05 expansion versus reference and all other wells, odds ratio above 5, and frequency above 0.1% in two replicate wells. Cross-reactive clonotypes were defined as significantly expanded in SARS-CoV-2 spike wells and in at least one common cold coronavirus spike condition. CDR3 similarity was assessed by Levenshtein distance with the stringdist R package, and unrooted trees were built with ape in R 3.6.1. The source is immuneACCESS, and TCRdb retained only in-frame sequences with V and J called. Part of the clones is not carried over; for the studies checked, unresolved V genes explain less than half of this, and the remainder is unexplained. Clone size and V and J calls were adopted from that table, with D and trimming inferred from the DNA. This sample is represented by nearly 30,000 clones; roughly 80% of them were singletons. The ten largest make up approximately 6% of the sample.

In the ViraFEST assay, PBMC were stimulated with viral peptide pools, and TCR sequencing was then used to find antigen-specific CD4+ T cell clonotypes based on their expansion. After about 9 days of culture, CD4+ T cells were isolated with the EasySep CD4+ T cell isolation kit. Two doses of either the BNT162b2 or the mRNA-1273 mRNA SARS-CoV-2 vaccine were administered to participants. None of the healthy vaccine recipients had a prior SARS-CoV-2 infection, which was confirmed by nucleocapsid antibody tests that came back negative both before and after vaccination. Each well held fewer than 2.5 million PBMC cultured in IMDM containing approximately 5% human AB serum, roughly 9.6 IU/ml IL-2 and gentamicin, along with approximately 10 ug/ml peptides. On days 3 and 7, half of the culture medium was replaced with fresh IL-2-containing medium. Unless noted otherwise, every peptide stimulation condition was cultured in triplicate wells. Using Ficoll-Paque Plus gradient centrifugation, PBMC were separated from whole blood and then either used fresh or cryopreserved at -140C. The overlapping peptide pools covered the spike proteins of SARS-CoV-2 and of the common cold coronaviruses HCoV-NL63, HCoV-OC43 and HCoV-229E. The QIAamp micro DNA kit was used to extract genomic DNA from the cultured CD4+ T cells.

Summary of the overall study and its limitations: Clones induced by infection and clones induced by vaccination both contracted markedly at late timepoints after vaccination, which fits with T cell responses waning over time. Among healthy vaccine recipients, nearly all vaccine-induced clones were SARS-CoV-2 mono-reactive, and only 1 of 255 was cross-reactive with common cold coronaviruses. The study was limited by a small number of convalescent patients and lacked early post-infection timepoints.

In the germline V gene, CDR1 corresponds to SNHLY and CDR2 to FYNNEI. V lost 4 bases and J lost 7 bases; the stretch between them is 7 bases long. There are 11 amino acids in the CDR3, from cysteine to phenylalanine inclusive. Only the CDR3 part of the read is kept: 33 bases, read in frame from the first base. The source of this sequence is a human donor who received a COVID-19 vaccine. Some clones in this sample may be carry-over from other donors' samples. The chain is made from TRBV2 and TRBJ1-2; the D gene lacks a confident call. The source material was CD4+ T cells from PBMCs cultured with SARS-CoV-2 spike peptides, sampled after COVID-19 vaccination. Read against the paper, the sample's cell subset or site label means: SARS-CoV-2 spike overlapping peptide pool stimulation. CDR3 reads: CASSVLAGYTF. The nucleotide sequence reads TGTGCCAGCAGTGTCTTGGCTGGCTACACCTTC.